The present T cell receptor (beta chain) was sequenced within a study of shared clonotypes between healthy human individuals. Findings and limits, study-wide: Larger estimated richness was generally recorded for naive subsets relative to memory subsets.

CDR1 is SGHTA and CDR2 is FQGNSA in the germline V gene. Trimming cost V 5 bases and J 1 base, with 14 bases left between them. The CDR3 runs 15 residues. Sequencing used immunoSEQ multiplex PCR; TCRdb keeps in-frame clones, though not all of them. The sample shows about 1.4 million clones, roughly 96% of them seen only once. For this clone: The antigen remains unidentified.

Sample: naive CD4+ T cells sorted from blood. As to subset: CD45RA+ positively selected. The chain joins TRBV7-2 to TRBJ1-1; D might be TRBD1 (5 bases). The receptor was isolated from a man aged 30 to 39 in good health. Here the CDR3 DNA reads TGTGCCAGCAGCCCCAGCAGGGTTGGGAACACTGAAGCTTTCTTT. Its translation is CASSPSRVGNTEAFF. Full variable domain (remainder filled in from reference TRBV7-2 and TRBJ1-1): GAGVSQSPSNKVTEKGKDVELRCDPISGHTALYWYRQSLGQGLEFLIYFQGNSAPDKSGLPSDRFSAERTGGSVSTLTIQRTQQEDSAVYLCASSPSRVGNTEAFFGQGTRLTVV.